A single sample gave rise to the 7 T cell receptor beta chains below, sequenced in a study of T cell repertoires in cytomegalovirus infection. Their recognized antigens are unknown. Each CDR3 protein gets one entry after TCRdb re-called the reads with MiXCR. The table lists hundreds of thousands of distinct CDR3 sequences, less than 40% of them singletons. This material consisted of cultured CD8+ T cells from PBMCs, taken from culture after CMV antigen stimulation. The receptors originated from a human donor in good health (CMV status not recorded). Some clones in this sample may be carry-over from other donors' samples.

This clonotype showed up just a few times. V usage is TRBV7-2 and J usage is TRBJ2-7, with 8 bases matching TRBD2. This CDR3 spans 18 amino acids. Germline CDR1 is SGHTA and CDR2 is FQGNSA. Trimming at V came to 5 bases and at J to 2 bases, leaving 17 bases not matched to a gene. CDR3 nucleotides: TGTGCCAGCAGCGACCACTCCAGCGGGGGATCCCCCACCTACGAGCAGTACTTC. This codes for CASSDHSSGGSPTYEQYF.

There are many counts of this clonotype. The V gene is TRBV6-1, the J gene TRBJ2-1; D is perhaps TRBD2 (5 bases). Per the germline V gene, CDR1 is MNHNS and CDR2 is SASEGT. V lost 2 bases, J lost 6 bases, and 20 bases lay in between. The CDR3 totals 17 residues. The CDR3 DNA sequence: TGTGCCAGCAGTGAACTCTCTACGGTAGCGCCCGGCAATGAGCAGTTCTTC. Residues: CASSELSTVAPGNEQFF.

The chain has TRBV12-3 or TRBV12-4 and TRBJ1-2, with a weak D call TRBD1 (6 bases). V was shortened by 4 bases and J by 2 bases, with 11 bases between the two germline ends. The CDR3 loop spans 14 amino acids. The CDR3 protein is CASSSYRDNYGYTF. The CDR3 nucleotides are TGTGCCAGCAGTTCCTACAGGGACAACTATGGCTACACCTTC.

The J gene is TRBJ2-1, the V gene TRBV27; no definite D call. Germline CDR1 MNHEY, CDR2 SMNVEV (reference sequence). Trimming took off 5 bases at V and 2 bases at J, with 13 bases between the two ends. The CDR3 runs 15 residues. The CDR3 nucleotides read TGTGCCAGCAGTCCCAGAACAGAGCCCTACAATGAGCAGTTCTTC. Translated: CASSPRTEPYNEQFF.

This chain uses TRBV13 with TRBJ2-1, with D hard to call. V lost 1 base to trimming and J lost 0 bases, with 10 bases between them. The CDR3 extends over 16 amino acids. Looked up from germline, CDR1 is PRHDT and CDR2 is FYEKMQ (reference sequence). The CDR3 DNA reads TGTGCCAGCAGCTTAGCGAGCGAAAACTCCTACAATGAGCAGTTCTTC. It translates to CASSLASENSYNEQFF. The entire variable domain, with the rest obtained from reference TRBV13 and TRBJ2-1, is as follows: AAGVIQSPRHLIKEKRETATLKCYPIPRHDTVYWYQQGPGQDPQFLISFYEKMQSDKGSIPDRFSAQQFSDYHSELNMSSLELGDSALYFCASSLASENSYNEQFFGPGTRLTVL.

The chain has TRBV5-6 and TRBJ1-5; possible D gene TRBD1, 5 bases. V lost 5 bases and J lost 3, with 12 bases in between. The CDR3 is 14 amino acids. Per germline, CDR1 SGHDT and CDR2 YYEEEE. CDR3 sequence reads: CASSATGDNQPQHF. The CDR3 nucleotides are TGTGCCAGCAGTGCTACAGGAGACAATCAGCCCCAGCATTTT.

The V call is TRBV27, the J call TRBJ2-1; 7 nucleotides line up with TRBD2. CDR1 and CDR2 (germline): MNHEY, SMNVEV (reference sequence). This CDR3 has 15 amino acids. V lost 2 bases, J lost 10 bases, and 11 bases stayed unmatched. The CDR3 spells CASSLKGLLQLEQFF. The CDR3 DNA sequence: TGTGCCAGCAGTTTAAAGGGACTACTCCAATTAGAGCAGTTCTTC.